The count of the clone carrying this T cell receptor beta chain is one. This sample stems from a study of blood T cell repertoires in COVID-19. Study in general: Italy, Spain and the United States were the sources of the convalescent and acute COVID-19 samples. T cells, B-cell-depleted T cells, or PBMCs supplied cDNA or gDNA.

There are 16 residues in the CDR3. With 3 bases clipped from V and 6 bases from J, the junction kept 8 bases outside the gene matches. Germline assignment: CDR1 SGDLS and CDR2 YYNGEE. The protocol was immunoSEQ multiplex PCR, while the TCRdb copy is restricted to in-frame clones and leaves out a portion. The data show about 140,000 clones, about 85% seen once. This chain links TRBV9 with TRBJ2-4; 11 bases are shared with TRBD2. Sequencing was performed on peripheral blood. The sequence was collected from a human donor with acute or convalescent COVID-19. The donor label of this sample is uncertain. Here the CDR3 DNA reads TGTGCCAGCAGCGCCTCTAGCGGGAGGACGGGAAACATTCAGTACTTC. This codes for CASSASSGRTGNIQYF.